Presented here are 18 T cell receptor beta chains from one specimen sequenced in a study of blood T cell repertoires in COVID-19. Assay: immunoSEQ multiplex PCR; the TCRdb copy retains only in-frame clones and omits some. The sample shows over 200,000 clones, 75% to 90% of them seen only once. Material: peripheral blood. These receptors all stem from a woman aged 40 to 50 with acute or convalescent COVID-19.

This chain joins TRBV6-5 and TRBJ1-3, with 7 positions matching TRBD1. J gave up 2 bases and V 2 bases, and 3 bases lay outside the gene matches. Germline assignment: CDR1 MNHEY and CDR2 SVGAGI. The CDR3 is made up of 15 amino acids. CDR3 DNA: TGTGCCAGCAGTTACCTGGGACAGCCTGGAAACACCATATATTTT. This gives the protein CASSYLGQPGNTIYF.

V is TRBV6-5 and J is TRBJ2-7; 8 positions agree with TRBD1. The CDR3 has 14 amino acids. Germline V lookup: CDR1 MNHEY, CDR2 SVGAGI. With V trimmed by 5 bases and J by 1 base, 4 bases remained unmatched. This chain's CDR3 is CASSRRTGSYEQYV. CDR3 DNA: TGTGCCAGCAGTCGCCGGACAGGGTCCTACGAGCAGTACGTC.

The V gene is TRBV5-4, the J gene TRBJ2-4, with 8 bases aligning to TRBD2. Germline V gene data show CDR1 as SGHNT and CDR2 as YYREEE (reference sequence). V lost 4 bases, J lost 3 bases, and 9 bases stayed unmatched. The CDR3 runs to 16 residues. The CDR3 DNA reads TGTGCCAGCAGCCCGGGGGGGGCCGAAAGCAAAAACATTCAGTACTTC. It codes for CASSPGGAESKNIQYF.

About this clone: The junction departs from the called germline gene at one end, perhaps through a read error. The chain uses TRBV24-1 and TRBJ1-1; D ambiguous. Germline CDR1 and CDR2: KGHDR and SFDVKD. This CDR3 has 13 amino acids. The DNA for the CDR3 is TGTGCCACCAGTGATTCGGTGAATACTGAAGCTTTCTTT. Translation gives CATSDSVNTEAFF.

This chain uses TRBV27 with TRBJ1-4, with 10 bases lining up with TRBD1. The germline gives CDR1 MNHEY, CDR2 SMNVEV (reference sequence). The CDR3 consists of 17 residues. V was pared by 3 bases and J by 4 bases, with 8 bases of the junction left unmatched. The CDR3: CASSFWDRDRGNEKLFF. Here the CDR3 DNA reads TGTGCCAGCAGTTTCTGGGATAGGGACAGGGGTAATGAAAAACTGTTTTTT.

V is TRBV21-1 and J is TRBJ1-5. TRBV21-1 corresponds to a pseudogene. The CDR3 has 14 residues. CDR3 DNA: TGTGCCAGCAGCCTAAATGGAGGGCGCCAGCCCCAGCATTTT. Its translation is CASSLNGGRQPQHF.

The genes are TRBV6-2 or TRBV6-3 and TRBJ2-7, with D tentatively TRBD2 (5 bases). The CDR3 extends over 15 amino acids. Looked up from germline, CDR1 is MNHEY and CDR2 is SVGEGT. V was pared by 5 bases and J by 7 bases, with 21 bases between. In nucleotides, the CDR3 is TGTGCCAGCAGTCCCCACTTATTGGCTAGCAGGGAGCAGTACGTC. Its translation: CASSPHLLASREQYV.

The rearrangement uses TRBV30 and TRBJ1-2; TRBD1 is a possible D gene (6 bases). CDR3 length: 13 residues. V gave up 1 base and J gave up 5 bases, with 11 bases separating them. Germline CDR1 GTSNPN, CDR2 SVGIG (reference sequence). CDR3 in amino acids: CAWSGQAPYGYTF. For the CDR3, the DNA is TGTGCCTGGAGTGGACAGGCCCCATATGGCTACACCTTC.

This chain connects TRBV25-1 to TRBJ2-1, with D possibly TRBD2 on 5 matching bases. This CDR3 region has 13 residues. In germline, CDR1 is MGHDK, CDR2 SYGVNS. The ends were cut back, 3 bases at V and 2 bases at J, with 5 bases in the middle. The CDR3 loop is CASSERAYNEQFF. For the CDR3, the DNA is TGTGCCAGCAGTGAGAGGGCCTACAATGAGCAGTTCTTC.

The rearrangement links TRBV5-1 to TRBJ2-2, with 11 bases identical to TRBD1. Trimming cost V 3 bases and J 6 bases; bases outside gene matches: 7. Germline lookup yields CDR1 SGHRS and CDR2 YFSETQ. The CDR3 contains 16 residues. The CDR3 loop reads CASSSGTGGHAGELFF. In DNA, the CDR3 is TGCGCCAGCAGCTCCGGGACAGGGGGTCACGCCGGGGAGCTGTTTTTT.

This chain's CDR3 is CASSLGQGSGEKLFF. CDR3 bases: TGTGCCAGCAGCTTAGGGCAGGGGTCCGGTGAAAAACTGTTTTTT. This sequence joins TRBV7-2 and TRBJ1-4, with D tentatively TRBD1 (6 bases). V lost 1 base and J lost 7, with 13 bases in between. CDR3 length equals 15 residues. Germline CDR1 is SGHTA and CDR2 is FQGNSA.

This rearrangement joins TRBV6-5 to TRBJ2-2, with D unresolved. Germline assignment: CDR1 MNHEY and CDR2 SVGAGI. V dropped 10 bases and J dropped 0 bases, with 6 bases sitting between them. This CDR3 region has 12 residues. This CDR3 reads CATQSNTGELFF. The CDR3 DNA reads as TGTGCCACCCAGTCGAACACCGGGGAGCTGTTTTTT.

The V call is TRBV7-6, the J call TRBJ2-3, with 14 nucleotides matching TRBD2. This CDR3 comprises 19 residues. In germline, CDR1 is SGHVS, CDR2 FNYEAQ. The V gene end was trimmed by 3 bases and the J gene end by 0 bases; junction bases not matched to a gene: 8. For the CDR3, the DNA is TGTGCCAGCAGCTTTGGGACTAGCGGGGGTTACTCTAGCACAGATACGCAGTATTTT. This sequence encodes CASSFGTSGGYSSTDTQYF.

This chain connects TRBV20-1 to TRBJ2-1, with unresolved D. Germline V CDR1 and CDR2: DFQATT, SNEGSKA (reference sequence). The length of the CDR3 is 10 residues. Trimming took 5 bases from V and 7 from J, leaving 6 bases between them. The DNA for the CDR3 is TGCAGTGCTTTCCGTAATGAGCAGTTCTTC. Translating it yields CSAFRNEQFF.

This chain connects TRBV28 to TRBJ1-2; 7 bases are a match to TRBD1. The J segment lost 2 bases and the V segment lost 5 bases, leaving 5 bases of the junction unmatched. The CDR3 runs to 14 residues. Germline V CDR1 and CDR2: MDHEN, SYDVKM. The DNA for the CDR3 is TGTGCCAGCAGTCCCGCGACAGGGAACTATGGCTACACCTTC. As protein: CASSPATGNYGYTF.

This chain uses TRBV3-1 (or the pseudogene TRBV3-2) with TRBJ2-6; D gene uncertain. V was pared by 11 bases and J by 2 bases, with 10 bases between. Per germline, CDR1 LGHDT and CDR2 YNNKEL (reference sequence). This CDR3 comprises 13 residues. Here the CDR3 reads CAVEMAGANVLTF. Here the CDR3 DNA reads TGTGCCGTAGAAATGGCTGGGGCCAACGTCCTGACTTTC.

This sequence joins TRBV4-1 and TRBJ2-6, with 9 bases that match TRBD1. Germline trimming cut 4 bases from V and 0 bases from J; bases unmatched to any gene: 7. The CDR3 totals 18 residues. CDR1 and CDR2 from the germline V gene are MGHRA and YSYEKL. The CDR3 sequence is CASSPVGTGSSGANVLTF. The CDR3 nucleotides are TGCGCCAGCAGCCCGGTTGGGACAGGGAGCTCTGGGGCCAACGTCCTGACTTTC.

V is TRBV6-2 or TRBV6-3 and J is TRBJ2-5, with TRBD2 matching over 7 bases. The ends lost 2 bases at V and 2 bases at J; junction bases unmatched: 5. Looked up from germline, CDR1 is MNHEY and CDR2 is SVGEGT. This CDR3 is 15 amino acids long. Here the CDR3 DNA reads TGTGCCAGCAGTTACGGGGGGGGAGCTCAAGAGACCCAGTACTTC. This gives the protein CASSYGGGAQETQYF.